This TCR beta chain was identified during a study of technical replicates of blood from a few donors. This table comes from immunoSEQ multiplex PCR, and its TCRdb copy is limited to in-frame clones, with some not included. There are 50,000 to 60,000 clones in the sample; 91% occur only once, and less than 5% lies in the top ten. Germline CDR1 reads SGHDN; CDR2 reads FVKESK. Trimming took 5 bases from V and 10 from J, leaving 12 bases between them. This CDR3 contains 12 residues. This receptor was obtained from a human donor in good health. Some clones in this sample may be carry-over from other donors' samples. The chain recombines TRBV14 with TRBJ2-1, with D perhaps matching TRBD1 (5 bases). The source material was PBMCs. Written as DNA, the CDR3 is TGTGCCAGCAGCACCCGCAGACAGGAGCAGTTCTTC. Protein product: CASSTRRQEQFF.